This TCR beta chain was sequenced for a study of shared clonotypes between healthy human individuals. Study conclusions and caveats: Among donors, the sharing of clonotypes was expected to be influenced by sequencing depth.

Donors comprised healthy HIV-negative adults lacking recent acute infections or vaccinations. Concerning this clone itself: Its antigen is still unknown.

The germline V gene has CDR1 MNHNS and CDR2 SASEGT. The CDR3 consists of 14 residues. Trimming left V 7 bases short and J 0 bases short, with 10 bases between. This was a deep-level run. Measured with immunoSEQ multiplex PCR; TCRdb has only the in-frame clones, and not every one. The table shows about 450,000 clones, with roughly three quarters occurring only once. The origin of this receptor is a woman aged 40 to 50 in good health. Some clones in this sample may be carry-over from other donors' samples. The chain employs TRBV6-1 and TRBJ1-3; D is ambiguous. The sample taken for sequencing was PBMCs. The DNA of the CDR3 is TGTGCCAGCAAGTTATCGGGCTCTGGAAACACCATATATTTT. This gives the protein CASKLSGSGNTIYF.